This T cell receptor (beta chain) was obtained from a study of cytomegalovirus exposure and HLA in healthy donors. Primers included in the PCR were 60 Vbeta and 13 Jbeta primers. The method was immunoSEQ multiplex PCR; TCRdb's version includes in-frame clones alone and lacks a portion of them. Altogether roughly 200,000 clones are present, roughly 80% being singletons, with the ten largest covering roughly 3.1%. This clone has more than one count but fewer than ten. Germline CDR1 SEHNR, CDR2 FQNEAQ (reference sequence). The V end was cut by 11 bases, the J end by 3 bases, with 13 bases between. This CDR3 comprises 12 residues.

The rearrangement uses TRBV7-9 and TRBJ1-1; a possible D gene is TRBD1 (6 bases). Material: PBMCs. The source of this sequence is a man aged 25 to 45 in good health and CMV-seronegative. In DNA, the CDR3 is TGTGCCGGGGGAGAGGGGGACACTGAAGCTTTCTTT. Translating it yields CAGGEGDTEAFF.